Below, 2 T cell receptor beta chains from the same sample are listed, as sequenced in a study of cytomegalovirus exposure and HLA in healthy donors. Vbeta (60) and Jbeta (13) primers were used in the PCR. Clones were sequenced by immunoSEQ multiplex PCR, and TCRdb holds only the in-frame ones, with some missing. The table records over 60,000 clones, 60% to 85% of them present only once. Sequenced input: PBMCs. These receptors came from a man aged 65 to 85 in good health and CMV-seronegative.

CDR3 sequence: CAISAGTYGYTF. The CDR3 nucleotides read TGTGCCATCAGTGCAGGAACGTATGGCTACACCTTC. The J gene is TRBJ1-2, the V gene TRBV10-3, with no clear D. The CDR3 sequence is 12 residues long. V was clipped by 4 bases and J by 5 bases, with 8 bases between them. Germline V CDR1 and CDR2: ENHRY, SYGVKD.

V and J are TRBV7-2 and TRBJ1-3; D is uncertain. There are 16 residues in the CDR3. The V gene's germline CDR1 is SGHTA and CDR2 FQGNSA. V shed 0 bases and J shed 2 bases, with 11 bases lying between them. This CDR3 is CASSLAGRSTGNTIYF. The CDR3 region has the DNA TGTGCCAGCAGCTTAGCGGGCAGGTCGACTGGAAACACCATATATTTT.